The rows below give T cell receptor beta chains drawn from one sample of a study of blood T cell repertoires in COVID-19. The table came from immunoSEQ multiplex PCR; TCRdb's copy has only in-frame clones and leaves some out. The sample lists approximately 100,000 clones, roughly four fifths occurring once. Sample: peripheral blood. These receptor sequences come from a man in his sixties or seventies with active or convalescent COVID-19. Each CDR3 is given with its conserved first and last residue. D genes are given only for firm matches. Where a row states a size, it is once, few, many or the class of an expanded clone; other rows omit it.

cdr3_aa: CASSFSGTGDTQYF
cdr3_nt: TGTGCCAGCAGCTTTTCCGGGACAGGGGATACGCAGTATTTT
v_call: TRBV7-2
clone_size: .
j_call: TRBJ2-3
d_call: TRBD1

cdr3_aa: CSVGGPNPLNDYGYTF
cdr3_nt: TGCAGCGTTGGGGGGCCCAATCCGCTGAACGACTATGGCTACACCTTC
v_call: TRBV29-1
clone_size: once
j_call: TRBJ1-2
d_call: .

cdr3_aa: CATSRDDGAGQPQHF
cdr3_nt: TGTGCCACCAGCAGAGATGATGGGGCAGGTCAGCCCCAGCATTTT
v_call: TRBV15
clone_size: .
j_call: TRBJ1-5
d_call: .

cdr3_aa: CASSPTAGAGNTIYF
cdr3_nt: TGCGCCAGCAGCCCTACCGCAGGGGCGGGAAACACCATATATTTT
v_call: TRBV5-1
clone_size: few
j_call: TRBJ1-3
d_call: .

cdr3_aa: CASSLVRPSGAPTDTQYF
cdr3_nt: TGTGCCAGCAGCTTAGTGCGGCCTAGCGGGGCACCCACAGATACGCAGTATTTT
v_call: TRBV7-8
clone_size: .
j_call: TRBJ2-3
d_call: TRBD2

cdr3_aa: CASISTDRPYGYTF
cdr3_nt: TGTGCCAGCATCTCGACAGATCGACCCTATGGCTACACCTTC
v_call: TRBV28
clone_size: once
j_call: TRBJ1-2
d_call: .

cdr3_aa: CASSSILAGGFTDTQYF
cdr3_nt: TGTGCCAGCAGTTCAATACTAGCGGGAGGGTTTACAGATACGCAGTATTTT
v_call: TRBV6-2/TRBV6-3
clone_size: .
j_call: TRBJ2-3
d_call: TRBD2

cdr3_aa: CASRLDRGEVPQHF
cdr3_nt: TGTGCCAGCAGGCTGGACAGGGGAGAAGTGCCCCAGCATTTT
v_call: TRBV27
clone_size: .
j_call: TRBJ1-5
d_call: TRBD1

cdr3_aa: CASSLLGQGALNTEAFF
cdr3_nt: TGTGCCAGCAGTTTATTAGGACAGGGGGCCCTGAACACTGAAGCTTTCTTT
v_call: TRBV27
clone_size: once
j_call: TRBJ1-1
d_call: TRBD1

cdr3_aa: CASGRNRAAFF
cdr3_nt: TGTGCCAGCGGCAGAAACAGGGCAGCTTTCTTT
v_call: TRBV28
clone_size: .
j_call: TRBJ1-1
d_call: .

cdr3_aa: CASSQAGLTDTQYF
cdr3_nt: TGTGCCAGCAGCCAAGCCGGTCTCACAGATACGCAGTATTTT
v_call: TRBV7-2
clone_size: .
j_call: TRBJ2-3
d_call: .

cdr3_aa: CATSDWAGSGTDTQYF
cdr3_nt: TGTGCCACCAGTGATTGGGCCGGGAGTGGCACAGATACGCAGTATTTT
v_call: TRBV24-1
clone_size: .
j_call: TRBJ2-3
d_call: .

cdr3_aa: CASSLAVGVRLGYTF
cdr3_nt: TGTGCCAGCAGCTTGGCAGTCGGGGTCCGACTTGGCTACACCTTC
v_call: TRBV7-8
clone_size: .
j_call: TRBJ1-2
d_call: .

cdr3_aa: CASRLGTRKRNLANTGELFF
cdr3_nt: TGTGCAAGTCGCTTAGGGACTAGAAAACGTAATCTCGCGAACACCGGGGAGCTGTTTTTT
v_call: TRBV12-2
clone_size: .
j_call: TRBJ2-2
d_call: .

cdr3_aa: CASSLEGGAYQPQHF
cdr3_nt: TGTGCCAGCAGTTTAGAAGGGGGAGCTTATCAGCCCCAGCATTTT
v_call: TRBV27
clone_size: .
j_call: TRBJ1-5
d_call: .

cdr3_aa: CASSLGQANYGYTF
cdr3_nt: TGTGCCAGCAGCTTAGGACAGGCTAACTATGGCTACACCTTC
v_call: TRBV7-8
clone_size: .
j_call: TRBJ1-2
d_call: .

cdr3_aa: CASSLSGLYEQYF
cdr3_nt: TGTGCCAGCAGTTTAAGCGGGCTCTACGAGCAGTACTTC
v_call: TRBV6-6
clone_size: few
j_call: TRBJ2-7
d_call: .

cdr3_aa: CAISAGDLYGQYF
cdr3_nt: TGTGCCATCAGTGCAGGGGACCTCTACGGGCAGTACTTC
v_call: TRBV10-3
clone_size: .
j_call: TRBJ2-7
d_call: .

cdr3_aa: CASSLAVAARGGELFF
cdr3_nt: TGCGCCAGCAGCTTGGCCGTAGCGGCCAGAGGCGGGGAGCTGTTTTTT
v_call: TRBV5-1
clone_size: .
j_call: TRBJ2-2
d_call: .

cdr3_aa: CASSSGLAGVLPYEQYF
cdr3_nt: TGTGCCAGCAGCTCGGGACTAGCGGGGGTCCTTCCATACGAGCAGTACTTC
v_call: TRBV5-4
clone_size: .
j_call: TRBJ2-7
d_call: TRBD2

cdr3_aa: CASSLERGTGETQYF
cdr3_nt: TGCGCCAGCAGCTTGGAGCGGGGAACCGGGGAGACCCAGTACTTC
v_call: TRBV5-1
clone_size: .
j_call: TRBJ2-5
d_call: TRBD2

cdr3_aa: CASSLRTGLKANYGYTF
cdr3_nt: TGTGCCAGTAGTCTCCGGACAGGGTTGAAAGCTAACTATGGCTACACCTTC
v_call: TRBV19
clone_size: .
j_call: TRBJ1-2
d_call: TRBD1

cdr3_aa: CASSAGQNYGYTF
cdr3_nt: TGTGCCAGCAGCGCCGGACAGAACTATGGCTACACCTTC
v_call: TRBV11-2
clone_size: .
j_call: TRBJ1-2
d_call: .

cdr3_aa: CAWSVLGSGPSQYF
cdr3_nt: TGTGCCTGGAGTGTACTGGGTAGCGGGCCTAGCCAGTACTTC
v_call: TRBV30
clone_size: .
j_call: TRBJ2-5
d_call: TRBD2

cdr3_aa: CASSNSYNYGYTF
cdr3_nt: TGCGCCAGCAGCAACAGCTATAACTATGGCTACACCTTC
v_call: TRBV5-1
clone_size: .
j_call: TRBJ1-2
d_call: .

cdr3_aa: CASRTSGRPYEQYF
cdr3_nt: TGTGCCAGCCGGACTAGCGGGCGCCCCTACGAGCAGTACTTC
v_call: TRBV2
clone_size: .
j_call: TRBJ2-7
d_call: TRBD2

cdr3_aa: CASTVDRTNYGYTF
cdr3_nt: TGTGCCAGCACCGTGGACAGAACTAACTATGGCTACACCTTC
v_call: TRBV7-8
clone_size: .
j_call: TRBJ1-2
d_call: .

cdr3_aa: CATSRRDRKGDTQYF
cdr3_nt: TGTGCCACCAGCAGAAGAGACAGGAAGGGAGATACGCAGTATTTT
v_call: TRBV15
clone_size: .
j_call: TRBJ2-3
d_call: .

cdr3_aa: CASSVTGNTEAFF
cdr3_nt: TGTGCCAGCAGCGTAACAGGGAACACTGAAGCTTTCTTT
v_call: TRBV11-3
clone_size: .
j_call: TRBJ1-1
d_call: .

cdr3_aa: CAWSSGQNYGYTF
cdr3_nt: TGTGCCTGGAGTAGTGGACAGAACTATGGCTACACCTTC
v_call: TRBV30
clone_size: few
j_call: TRBJ1-2
d_call: .

cdr3_aa: CASSPTSGRTDEQFF
cdr3_nt: TGTGCCAGCAGCCCGACTAGCGGGAGGACTGATGAGCAGTTCTTC
v_call: TRBV9
clone_size: .
j_call: TRBJ2-1
d_call: TRBD2

cdr3_aa: CASSYGAPTDTQYF
cdr3_nt: TGTGCCAGCAGTTACGGGGCCCCCACAGATACGCAGTATTTT
v_call: TRBV6-6
clone_size: .
j_call: TRBJ2-3
d_call: .

cdr3_aa: CASTDNIYQPQHF
cdr3_nt: TGTGCCAGTACGGACAACATTTATCAGCCCCAGCATTTT
v_call: TRBV19
clone_size: .
j_call: TRBJ1-5
d_call: .

cdr3_aa: CASSEGGGSPLHF
cdr3_nt: TGTGCCAGCAGTGAAGGGGGAGGTTCACCCCTCCACTTT
v_call: TRBV6-1
clone_size: few
j_call: TRBJ1-6
d_call: .

cdr3_aa: CASSLQGRKNTEAFF
cdr3_nt: TGTGCCAGTAGTCTACAGGGTCGTAAGAACACTGAAGCTTTCTTT
v_call: TRBV19
clone_size: .
j_call: TRBJ1-1
d_call: .

cdr3_aa: CAWSLGDHSNQPQHF
cdr3_nt: TGTGCCTGGAGTCTAGGGGATCATAGCAATCAGCCCCAGCATTTT
v_call: TRBV30
clone_size: .
j_call: TRBJ1-5
d_call: .

cdr3_aa: CASSLAEGPENYGYTF
cdr3_nt: TGTGCCAGCAGCCTAGCCGAGGGTCCCGAGAACTATGGCTACACCTTC
v_call: TRBV27
clone_size: .
j_call: TRBJ1-2
d_call: .

cdr3_aa: CASSASPGGTTEAFF
cdr3_nt: TGTGCCAGTAGTGCCAGTCCGGGGGGCACGACTGAAGCTTTCTTT
v_call: TRBV19
clone_size: once
j_call: TRBJ1-1
d_call: .

cdr3_aa: CAWTPGQGTPLHF
cdr3_nt: TGTGCCTGGACCCCTGGGCAGGGAACACCCCTCCACTTT
v_call: TRBV30
clone_size: few
j_call: TRBJ1-6
d_call: .

cdr3_aa: CASSLNRGGEKLFF
cdr3_nt: TGTGCCAGCAGCTTAAACAGGGGCGGTGAAAAACTGTTTTTT
v_call: TRBV7-2
clone_size: .
j_call: TRBJ1-4
d_call: TRBD1

cdr3_aa: CASSLFAPSGYGYTF
cdr3_nt: TGTGCCAGCAGTTTATTCGCTCCTAGTGGGTATGGCTACACCTTC
v_call: TRBV28
clone_size: .
j_call: TRBJ1-2
d_call: .

cdr3_aa: CASSLVSRETQYF
cdr3_nt: TGTGCCAGCAGCTTGGTTAGTAGAGAGACCCAGTACTTC
v_call: TRBV5-6
clone_size: .
j_call: TRBJ2-5
d_call: .

cdr3_aa: CASSRDRDVEAFF
cdr3_nt: TGTGCCAGCTCACGAGACAGGGATGTTGAAGCTTTCTTT
v_call: TRBV18
clone_size: .
j_call: TRBJ1-1
d_call: TRBD1

cdr3_aa: CASSLDGTGATDTQYF
cdr3_nt: TGTGCCAGCAGCTTAGACGGGACAGGGGCCACAGATACGCAGTATTTT
v_call: TRBV11-2
clone_size: few
j_call: TRBJ2-3
d_call: TRBD1

cdr3_aa: CAISGSTSSYEQYF
cdr3_nt: TGTGCCATCAGTGGATCCACTAGCTCCTACGAGCAGTACTTC
v_call: TRBV10-3
clone_size: .
j_call: TRBJ2-7
d_call: .

cdr3_aa: CASSPMTGGTEAFF
cdr3_nt: TGTGCCAGCAGTCCCATGACCGGGGGCACTGAAGCTTTCTTT
v_call: TRBV6-5
clone_size: few
j_call: TRBJ1-1
d_call: .

cdr3_aa: CAWSVGDRAAEAFF
cdr3_nt: TGTGCCTGGAGTGTTGGGGACAGGGCAGCTGAAGCTTTCTTT
v_call: TRBV30
clone_size: few
j_call: TRBJ1-1
d_call: TRBD1

cdr3_aa: CASSGDTSGSKNIQYF
cdr3_nt: TGTGCCAGCAGTGGGGACACTAGCGGGAGCAAAAACATTCAGTACTTC
v_call: TRBV2
clone_size: once
j_call: TRBJ2-4
d_call: TRBD2

cdr3_aa: CASSYAAPSYNEQFF
cdr3_nt: TGTGCCAGCAGTTACGCGGCACCCTCCTACAATGAGCAGTTCTTC
v_call: TRBV6-5
clone_size: .
j_call: TRBJ2-1
d_call: .